This TCR beta chain is from a study of shared clonotypes between healthy human individuals. Study results and caveats: Having only a few donors restricted how much genetic and exposure-history diversity was captured.

Profiling relied on immunoSEQ multiplex PCR, and the TCRdb table lists in-frame clones only, not all of them. The profile covers 470,000 or so clones, with roughly 80% appearing a single time and roughly 13% taken by the ten largest. About this clone: Its antigen is not known.

Germline CDR1 reads SGHTA; CDR2 reads FQGTGA. Trimming took off 4 bases at V and 2 bases at J, with 11 bases between the two ends. This CDR3 is built from 15 residues. The chain is built from TRBV7-3 and TRBJ2-2; either TRBD1 or TRBD2 may fit D (5 bases each). This clonotype was obtained from a woman aged 40 to 50 in good health. Some clones in this sample may be carry-over from other donors' samples. Sequencing was performed on PBMCs. The CDR3 loop is CASSSGPFNTGELFF. The CDR3 DNA follows: TGTGCCAGCAGCTCGGGACCATTTAACACCGGGGAGCTGTTTTTT. The full variable domain, rest sourced from reference TRBV7-3 and TRBJ2-2, is GAGVSQTPSNKVTEKGKYVELRCDPISGHTALYWYRQSLGQGPEFLIYFQGTGAADDSGLPNDRFFAVRPEGSVSTLKIQRTERGDSAVYLCASSSGPFNTGELFFGEGSRLTVL.